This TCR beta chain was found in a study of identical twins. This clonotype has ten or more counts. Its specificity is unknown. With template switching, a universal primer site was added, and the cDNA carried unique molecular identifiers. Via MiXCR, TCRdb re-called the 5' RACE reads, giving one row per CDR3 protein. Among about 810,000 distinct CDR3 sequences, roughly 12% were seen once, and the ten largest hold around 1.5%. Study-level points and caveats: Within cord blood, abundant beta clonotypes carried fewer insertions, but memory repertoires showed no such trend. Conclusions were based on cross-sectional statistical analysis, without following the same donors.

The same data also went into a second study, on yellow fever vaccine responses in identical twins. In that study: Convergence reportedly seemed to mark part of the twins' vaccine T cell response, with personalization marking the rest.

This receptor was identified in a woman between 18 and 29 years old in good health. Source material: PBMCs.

As DNA, the CDR3 is TGTGCCGCGGGCCCAAGGACAGGGTCAAGCACCGGGGAGCTGTTTTTT. Protein: CAAGPRTGSSTGELFF. The chain combines TRBV12-3 or TRBV12-4 with TRBJ2-2, with 8 positions matching TRBD1. J gave up 4 bases and V 11 bases, and 15 bases lay outside the gene matches. The CDR3 totals 16 residues.